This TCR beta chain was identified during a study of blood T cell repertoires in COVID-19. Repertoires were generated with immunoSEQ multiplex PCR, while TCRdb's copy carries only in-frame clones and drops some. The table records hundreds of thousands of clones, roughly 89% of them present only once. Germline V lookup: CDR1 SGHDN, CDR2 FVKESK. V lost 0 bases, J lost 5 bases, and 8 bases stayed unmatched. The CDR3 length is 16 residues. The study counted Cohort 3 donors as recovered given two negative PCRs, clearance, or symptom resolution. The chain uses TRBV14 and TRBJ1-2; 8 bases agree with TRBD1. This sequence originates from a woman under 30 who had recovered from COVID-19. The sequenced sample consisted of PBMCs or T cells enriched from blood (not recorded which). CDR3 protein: CASSQERRDRFYGYTF. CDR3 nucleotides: TGTGCCAGCAGCCAAGAACGAAGGGACAGGTTTTATGGCTACACCTTC.